Listed below are T cell receptor beta chains from one sample, sequenced in a study of blood T cell repertoires in COVID-19. Assay used: immunoSEQ multiplex PCR; TCRdb lists only in-frame clones, some missing. This sample has about 170,000 clones, with approximately 84% found just once. Input material: peripheral blood. These receptor sequences come from a human donor with acute or convalescent COVID-19. The donor label of this sample is uncertain. Both conserved end residues are trimmed from each CDR3.

>TRBV5-5|TRBJ1-3
ASSLDRGAGNTIY
>TRBV10-3|TRBJ2-3
AISAGLAGSYTDTQY
>TRBV7-9|TRBJ2-2
ASSPDRGQLF
>TRBV5-1|TRBJ2-5
ASSPEVARAQY
>TRBV30|TRBJ2-7
AGPPPTGQGPYEQY
>TRBV9|TRBJ1-2
ASSRRDRGHSNYGYT
>TRBV6-5|TRBJ1-5
ASRNSGNGNQPQH
>TRBV5-1|TRBJ2-3
ASSSTFSTDTQY
>TRBV5-1|TRBJ2-5
ASSLGGRRETQY
>TRBV5-1|TRBJ2-5
ASSLVGGLAGGSLQETQY
>TRBV30|TRBJ1-2
AWSVERGYT
>TRBV11-2|TRBJ1-5
ASSLDRVNQPQH
>TRBV19|TRBJ1-2
ASSTLGTPTNYGYT
>TRBV9|TRBJ2-1
ASSEMGVSYNEQF
>TRBV28|TRBJ2-7
ASSFQGLSTYEQY
>TRBV4-1|TRBJ1-5
ASSPGRVDQPQH
>TRBV6-1|TRBJ2-1
ASSETRASGRNEQF
>TRBV6-5|TRBJ2-2
ASRAGQGATGELF
>TRBV3-1/TRBV3-2|TRBJ1-3
ASSQPQGTATGNTIY
>TRBV28|TRBJ1-2
ASSLDPGAGYGYT
>TRBV3-1/TRBV3-2|TRBJ2-5
ASTPRRGRRETQY
>TRBV11-2|TRBJ2-7
ASRPLSGRVPYEQY
>TRBV11-1|TRBJ1-1
ASSLDRSNTEAF
>TRBV5-6|TRBJ2-1
ASSTDTGTGNNEQF
>TRBV6-1|TRBJ1-4
ASSESGRTGTNEKLF
>TRBV19|TRBJ1-5
ASSFLQGAGQPQH
>TRBV5-1|TRBJ2-2
ASSLAGDSPNTGELF
>TRBV6-2/TRBV6-3|TRBJ2-7
ASSDTSGSSYEQY
>TRBV9|TRBJ2-1
ASSVAVTRNEQF
>TRBV20-1|TRBJ1-3
SASKDRSSGNTIY
>TRBV4-2|TRBJ2-7
ASSQEGTSSFYEQY
>TRBV4-1|TRBJ2-3
ASSQGKGGGSTDTQY
>TRBV28|TRBJ1-5
ASSSEGRWEGNTLLSNQPQH
>TRBV7-8|TRBJ2-7
ASSLGLGRAWDEQY
>TRBV27|TRBJ2-7
ASSWSSSYEQY
>TRBV5-4|TRBJ2-1
ASSLGGLNQYNEQF
>TRBV9|TRBJ2-5
ASSPDLQQETQY
>TRBV28|TRBJ1-1
ASSPRTGMNTEAF
>TRBV30|TRBJ1-6
AWRVPGSTSPLH
>TRBV30|TRBJ1-4
AWNAARGLEKLF
>TRBV7-8|TRBJ1-2
ASSLASGTAANYGYT
>TRBV27|TRBJ2-7
ASTRKGNEQY
>TRBV7-2|TRBJ2-3
ASSLVGGENTDTQY
>TRBV5-5|TRBJ2-3
ASSLRTSGDTQY
>TRBV6-5|TRBJ1-2
ASSPTESRYGYT
>TRBV5-6|TRBJ1-2
ASSLDRGKGYT
>TRBV7-8|TRBJ2-5
ASTRGLAGGETQY
>TRBV7-9|TRBJ2-3
ASSLGGGATDTQY